Listed below are T cell receptor beta chains from one sample, sequenced in a study of post-analysis software for immune sequencing data. Each CDR3 protein gets one entry after TCRdb re-called the PCR reads with MiXCR. The sample has about 770,000 distinct CDR3 sequences, more than 45% seen once. The sequenced sample consisted of blood. These receptors were collected from a girl aged 10-17 years with multiple sclerosis. CDR3s include the opening cysteine and the closing phenylalanine or tryptophan. The D gene is left open where the match is weak.

>TRBD2|TRBV7-3|TRBJ2-3
CASSSRDYSDTQYF
>-|TRBV6-5|TRBJ2-5
CASSFSIGPRQETQYF
>TRBD1|TRBV29-1|TRBJ1-2
CSVEESGGAGGYTF
>-|TRBV7-2|TRBJ1-2
CASSLAVQSYGYTF
>-|TRBV6-5|TRBJ2-7
CASSPPPGQYF
>-|TRBV12-3/TRBV12-4|TRBJ2-4
CASSYSETNIQYF
>-|TRBV7-9|-
CASSLIGASLLETQYF
>-|TRBV7-9|TRBJ2-5
CASSPLRGAETQYF
>-|TRBV14|TRBJ1-5
CASSRKQGCLGNQPQHF
>-|TRBV4-3|TRBJ2-7
CASSSGRFSYEQYF
>-|TRBV7-2|TRBJ2-7
CASSLVRGEEQYF
>TRBD1|TRBV10-3|TRBJ1-1
CATMDRGAMNTEAFF
>TRBD2|TRBV29-1|TRBJ2-3
CSVERGEGWEGTQYF
>-|TRBV7-9|TRBJ1-1
CASSPIPGWPEAFF
>-|TRBV6-1|TRBJ2-5
CASREEGIETQYF
>-|TRBV7-9|TRBJ2-7
CASSLPQDSYEQYF
>-|TRBV20-1|TRBJ2-4
CRATWTREQYF
>TRBD2|TRBV12-3/TRBV12-4|TRBJ2-1
CANSGTTNNEQFF
>TRBD2|TRBV7-9|TRBJ2-1
CASSRPGLANNEQFF
>-|TRBV29-1|-
CSVEARQSYNEQYF
>TRBD2|TRBV11-2|TRBJ2-3
CASSSLAVAGGPTTDTQYF
>TRBD2|TRBV20-1|TRBJ2-7
CSASGTNYEQYF
>TRBD1|TRBV9|TRBJ1-1
CASSPGTGNEAFF
>TRBD2|TRBV20-1|TRBJ2-5
CSARVETSGAQTQYF
>TRBD2|TRBV29-1|TRBJ2-7
CSVGGSSGGSYEQYF
>TRBD2|TRBV10-3|TRBJ2-1
CAISETLAGGFIEQFF
>TRBD2|TRBV5-1|TRBJ2-1
CASSLGSPLAGNEQFF
>TRBD2|TRBV24-1|TRBJ2-5
CATSDRRLAGETQYF
>TRBD1|TRBV6-1|TRBJ1-2
CASSPRRTGFDGYTF
>-|TRBV6-6|TRBJ2-1
CASGYSLGIEQFF
>-|TRBV24-1|TRBJ2-7
CATSDPRQGGEQYF
>TRBD2|TRBV5-1|TRBJ2-1
CASSLAGDRREQFF
>-|TRBV11-3|TRBJ2-7
CASTLRGETYEQYF
>-|TRBV24-1|TRBJ2-7
CATSDSGRAYEQYF
>-|TRBV5-8|TRBJ2-3
CASMGPGASGLTTDTQYF
>TRBD1|TRBV7-9|TRBJ2-7
CASSPDRARYEQYF
>-|TRBV25-1|TRBJ2-1
CASRKHSANEQFF
>-|TRBV5-1|TRBJ2-3
CASSPKRGDLTDTQYF
>-|TRBV29-1|TRBJ2-1
CSVEPTLEDEQFF
>-|TRBV7-9|TRBJ1-2
CASSSWDGNYGYTF
>-|TRBV9|TRBJ2-6
CASSVAGRLRGANVLTF
>TRBD1|TRBV15|TRBJ2-7
CATSAKGAGEQYF
>TRBD2|TRBV20-1|TRBJ2-3
CSATVAGVDTQYF
>-|TRBV3-1|TRBJ2-7
CASSRKELGTQYEQYF
>-|TRBV20-1|TRBJ2-5
CSADPVGRGETQYF
>TRBD1|TRBV6-1|TRBJ2-2
CASSAGTVGELFF
>-|TRBV11-2|TRBJ2-7
CASCYDGGTEETQYF
>-|TRBV29-1|TRBJ2-5
CSFYPTTRETQYF
>TRBD1|TRBV6-2/TRBV6-3|TRBJ2-7
CASSYSTGDNWYEQYF
>TRBD1|TRBV28|TRBJ1-1
CASSQGAGNTEAFF
>TRBD2|TRBV11-2|-
CASSTGLAGVYEQYF
>TRBD1|TRBV27|TRBJ2-3
CATLADRALTQYF
>-|TRBV3-1|TRBJ2-5
CAANGGPGGQETQYF
>-|TRBV20-1|TRBJ2-7
CSARDWAGSSYEQYF
>TRBD2|TRBV4-3|TRBJ2-1
CASSQEQGWGGSYNEQFF
>-|TRBV5-5|TRBJ2-6
CASSLGGGNVLTF
>-|TRBV29-1|TRBJ2-5
CSVVTGPKMAQYF
>-|TRBV13|TRBJ2-3
CASSLGILTGVDTQYF
>TRBD2|TRBV30|TRBJ2-1
CAITGLAGIEQFF